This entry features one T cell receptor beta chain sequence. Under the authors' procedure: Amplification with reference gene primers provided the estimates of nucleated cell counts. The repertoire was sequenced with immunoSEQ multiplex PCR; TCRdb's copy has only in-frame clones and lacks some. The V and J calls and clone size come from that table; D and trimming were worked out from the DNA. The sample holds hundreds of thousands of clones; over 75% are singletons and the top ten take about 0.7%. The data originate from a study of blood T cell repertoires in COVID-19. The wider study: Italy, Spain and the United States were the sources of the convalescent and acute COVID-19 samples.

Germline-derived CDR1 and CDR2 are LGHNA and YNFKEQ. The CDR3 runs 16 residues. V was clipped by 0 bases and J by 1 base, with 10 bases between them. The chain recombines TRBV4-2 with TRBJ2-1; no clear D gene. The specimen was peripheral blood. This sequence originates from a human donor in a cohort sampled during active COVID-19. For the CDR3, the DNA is TGTGCCAGCAGCCAAGAGGGCTTTACTTCCTACAATGAGCAGTTCTTC. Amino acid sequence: CASSQEGFTSYNEQFF.